The 5 T cell receptor beta chains listed next were all sequenced from one sample in a study of OX40 agonist ivuxolimab in advanced cancers. The receptor library was made with the immunoSEQ multiplex PCR assay. TCRdb stores this immuneACCESS table with in-frame sequences only. Part of the clones is absent; in the studies checked, under half of the shortfall reflects unresolved V genes, and no reason is known for the rest. Here the sample has approximately 64,000 clones; 70% to 90% occur a single time. 2.5% to 3% of the sample is in the top ten clones. Sequenced material: CD4+ or CD8+ T cells sorted from blood, taken in a trial of the OX40 agonist ivuxolimab. All receptors come from an adult with an advanced solid tumor such as melanoma, head and neck, liver or kidney cancer.

J is TRBJ1-2 and V is TRBV5-6; 9 bases are a match to TRBD1. CDR3 size: 15 residues. CDR1 and CDR2 from the germline V gene are SGHDT and YYEEEE. V trimming: 4 bases; J trimming: 2 bases; junction bases outside the gene matches: 6. This CDR3 is CASSMWDRVNYGYTF. The CDR3, as DNA: TGTGCCAGCAGCATGTGGGACAGGGTCAACTATGGCTACACCTTC.

The V and J genes are TRBV2 and TRBJ2-7; 9 nucleotides agree with TRBD1. CDR3 length equals 15 residues. Germline CDR1 is SNHLY and CDR2 is FYNNEI. The trim removed 6 bases at V and 2 bases at J, leaving 8 bases unmatched. This chain's CDR3 is CASRPRGQGTYEQYF. CDR3 nucleotides: TGTGCCAGCAGGCCCCGGGGACAGGGCACCTACGAGCAGTACTTC.

This sequence joins TRBV19 and TRBJ2-7, with D unclear. The CDR3 runs to 15 residues. V was trimmed by 6 bases and J by 3 bases, leaving 18 bases between them. Germline CDR1 reads LNHDA; CDR2 reads SQIVND (reference sequence). The CDR3 coding sequence is TGTGCCAGTAGCCGAACCTCTCTTGGTGACTACGAGCAGTACTTC. It specifies CASSRTSLGDYEQYF.

The chain joins TRBV28 to TRBJ1-4; 9 bases fit TRBD1. The CDR3 has 15 residues. Germline trimming cut 5 bases from V and 6 bases from J; bases unmatched to any gene: 7. Germline V lookup: CDR1 MDHEN, CDR2 SYDVKM. CDR3 bases: TGTGCCAGCAGTACCCAGGGACAGGGCGATGAAAAACTGTTTTTT. Protein product: CASSTQGQGDEKLFF.

This clone was recorded once. This chain connects TRBV6-5 to TRBJ1-1; D is uncertain. Per the germline V gene, CDR1 is MNHEY and CDR2 is SVGAGI. V was pared by 5 bases and J by 11 bases, with 18 bases between. The CDR3 is 13 residues long. The CDR3 is CASSPSENRLAFF. The DNA for the CDR3 is TGTGCCAGCAGTCCCTCCGAGAATCGTCTGGCTTTCTTT.